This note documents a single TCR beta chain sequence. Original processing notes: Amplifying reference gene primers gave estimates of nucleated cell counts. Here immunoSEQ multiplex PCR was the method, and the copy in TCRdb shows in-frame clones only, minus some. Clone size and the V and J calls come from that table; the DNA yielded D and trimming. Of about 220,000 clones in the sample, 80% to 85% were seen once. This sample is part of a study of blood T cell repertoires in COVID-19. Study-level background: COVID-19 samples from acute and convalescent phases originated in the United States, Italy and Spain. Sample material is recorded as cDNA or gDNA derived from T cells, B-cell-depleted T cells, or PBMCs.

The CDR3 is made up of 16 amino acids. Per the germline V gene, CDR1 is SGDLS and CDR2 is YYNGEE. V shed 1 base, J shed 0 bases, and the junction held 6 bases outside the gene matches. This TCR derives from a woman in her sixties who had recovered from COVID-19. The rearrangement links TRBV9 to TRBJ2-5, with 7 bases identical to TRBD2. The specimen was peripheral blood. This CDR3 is CASSVSSGTHQETQYF. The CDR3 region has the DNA TGTGCCAGCAGCGTATCCAGCGGGACCCACCAAGAGACCCAGTACTTC.